This entry lists 30 T cell receptor beta chains sequenced from one sample in a study of T cell responses to AZD1222 COVID-19 vaccine. Using immunoSEQ multiplex PCR, the repertoire was profiled, and TCRdb retains in-frame clones only, with some absent. The sample holds around 69,000 clones, less than 90% seen once. Material: peripheral blood, obtained on day 0 of AZD1222 vaccination. These TCRs come from an adult in good health.

The rearrangement joins TRBV2 to TRBJ1-6; D gene uncertain. With 6 bases removed from V and 0 bases from J, the gap between germline ends came to 12 bases. From germline, CDR1 is SNHLY and CDR2 FYNNEI. CDR3 length: 16 residues. The CDR3 here is CASRKFGSSYNSPLHF. CDR3 DNA sequence: TGTGCCAGCAGAAAGTTTGGGAGCTCCTATAATTCACCCCTCCACTTT.

This sequence joins TRBV5-1 and TRBJ1-1; D might be TRBD1 (5 bases). V dropped 4 bases and J dropped 3 bases, with 13 bases sitting between them. The CDR3 sequence is 14 residues long. Germline V gene data show CDR1 as SGHRS and CDR2 as YFSETQ. The CDR3 here is CASSALRADTEAFF. DNA for the CDR3: TGCGCCAGCAGCGCCCTCAGGGCGGACACTGAAGCTTTCTTT.

The chain joins TRBV4-3 to TRBJ1-3; D unclear. The V end was cut by 0 bases, the J end by 0 bases, with 9 bases between. There are 16 residues in the CDR3. CDR1 and CDR2 from the germline V gene are LGHNA and YSLEER. CDR3 coding DNA: TGCGCCAGCAGCCAAGATCGGGTTAGCTCTGGAAACACCATATATTTT. Translating gives CASSQDRVSSGNTIYF.

The rearrangement links TRBV6-5 to TRBJ1-2; tentative D call: TRBD1 (6 bases). Germline CDR1 and CDR2: MNHEY and SVGAGI. The CDR3 has 13 amino acids. V dropped 7 bases and J dropped 4 bases, with 13 bases sitting between them. The CDR3 is CASTRTDFYGYTF. The CDR3 DNA follows: TGTGCCAGCACCCGGACAGACTTCTATGGCTACACCTTC.

The J gene is TRBJ2-7, the V gene TRBV6-5, with D maybe TRBD1 (6 bases). The CDR3 is made up of 13 amino acids. Germline V gives CDR1 MNHEY, CDR2 SVGAGI. V lost 6 bases, J lost 3 bases, and 12 bases lay in between. The CDR3 DNA follows: TGTGCCAGCAGACCGAGACAGGTCTACGAGCAGTACTTC. This translates into CASRPRQVYEQYF.

This chain connects TRBV3-1 (or the pseudogene TRBV3-2) to TRBJ1-6, with D possibly TRBD1 on 5 matching bases. V lost 4 bases to trimming and J lost 10 bases, with 14 bases between them. Germline V gene data show CDR1 as LGHDT and CDR2 as YNNKEL (reference sequence). The CDR3 extends over 14 amino acids. The CDR3 region has the DNA TGTGCCAGCAGCCCCTCCAGGGTGGGGTCACCCCTCCACTTT. It yields the protein CASSPSRVGSPLHF.

The V gene is TRBV7-2, the J gene TRBJ2-1; 10 bases align to TRBD1. CDR1 is SGHTA, CDR2 FQGNSA, per germline. Trimming at V came to 5 bases and at J to 7 bases, leaving 5 bases not matched to a gene. The CDR3 contains 14 residues. CDR3 sequence: CASSQDRGGNEQFF. In DNA form, the CDR3 reads TGTGCCAGCAGCCAGGACAGGGGGGGGAATGAGCAGTTCTTC. The entire variable domain, with the rest obtained from reference TRBV7-2 and TRBJ2-1, is as follows: GAGVSQSPSNKVTEKGKDVELRCDPISGHTALYWYRQSLGQGLEFLIYFQGNSAPDKSGLPSDRFSAERTGGSVSTLTIQRTQQEDSAVYLCASSQDRGGNEQFFGPGTRLTVL.

There are a few counts of this clone. This sequence joins TRBV10-3 and TRBJ1-5, with D unclear. The CDR3 has 14 residues. Germline CDR1 ENHRY, CDR2 SYGVKD. V was clipped by 0 bases and J by 1 base, with 4 bases between them. In DNA, the CDR3 is TGTGCCATCAGTGAGTCGTGGAGCAATCAGCCCCAGCATTTT. Amino acid sequence: CAISESWSNQPQHF.

The genes are TRBV5-1 and TRBJ1-6, with 8 bases aligning to TRBD1. CDR1 is SGHRS, CDR2 YFSETQ, per germline. CDR3 length: 15 residues. Trimming cost V 4 bases and J 8 bases; bases outside gene matches: 8. DNA for the CDR3: TGCGCCAGCAGCCCCGGACAGGGCGACCATTCACCCCTCCACTTT. Protein: CASSPGQGDHSPLHF.

The chain carries TRBV19 and TRBJ1-1, with D unclear. V lost 3 bases and J lost 2, with 13 bases in between. CDR3 size: 15 residues. Germline-derived CDR1 and CDR2 are LNHDA and SQIVND (reference sequence). CDR3 DNA sequence: TGTGCCAGTAGTATTATTAACAGACACAACACTGAAGCTTTCTTT. Protein: CASSIINRHNTEAFF.

The chain has TRBV6-5 and TRBJ1-2; D is unclear. This CDR3 is 13 amino acids long. Trimming took off 3 bases at V and 4 bases at J, with 9 bases between the two ends. Per the germline V gene, CDR1 is MNHEY and CDR2 is SVGAGI. CDR3 nucleotide sequence: TGTGCCAGCAGTTATGGCGGGAGCTATGGCTACACCTTC. Amino acids: CASSYGGSYGYTF.

The V and J genes are TRBV11-2 and TRBJ2-3; D is tentatively TRBD1 or TRBD2 (7 bases each). Germline V lookup: CDR1 SGHAT, CDR2 FQNNGV. The CDR3 is 15 residues long. V was pared by 5 bases and J by 7 bases, with 19 bases between. The CDR3 is CASSGEGQRLNTQYF. The DNA of the CDR3 is TGTGCCAGCAGCGGGGAGGGACAGCGTCTAAATACGCAGTATTTT.

This clone was detected once. CDR3 in DNA: TGTGCCAGCAGCGTGAGAGCCGGCGTGAACACTGAAGCTTTCTTT. Translation: CASSVRAGVNTEAFF. The rearrangement joins TRBV11-2 to TRBJ1-1; no firm D call. V was clipped by 5 bases and J by 0 bases, with 13 bases between them. CDR1 and CDR2 (germline): SGHAT, FQNNGV. The CDR3 sequence is 15 residues long.

CDR3 nucleotides: TGTGCCAGCAGCTGGGGAAACAGGGCCGACATCTATGGCTACACCTTC. Amino acid sequence: CASSWGNRADIYGYTF. The chain couples TRBV5-4 to TRBJ1-2, with D tentatively TRBD1 (6 bases). The CDR3 length is 16 residues. Germline lookup yields CDR1 SGHNT and CDR2 YYREEE (reference sequence). Deletions cut 3 bases from V and 4 bases from J, with 19 bases between.

This clone appeared a few times. The chain employs TRBV4-2 and TRBJ2-7, with D maybe TRBD2 (6 bases). The V end was cut by 4 bases, the J end by 6 bases, with 10 bases between. CDR3 length equals 12 residues. Germline assignment: CDR1 LGHNA and CDR2 YNFKEQ. CDR3 loop: CASSLVGGEQYF. The CDR3, as DNA: TGTGCCAGCAGCCTTGTGGGGGGCGAGCAGTACTTC.

CDR3 region: CASSSLLAGGPHEQYF. DNA of the CDR3: TGTGCCAGCAGCTCACTACTAGCGGGGGGGCCACACGAGCAGTACTTC. The rearrangement joins TRBV11-2 to TRBJ2-7, with 13 bases identical to TRBD2. Per germline, CDR1 SGHAT and CDR2 FQNNGV. V shed 4 bases and J 5 bases; nucleotides not matched to a gene: 8. There are 16 residues in the CDR3.

The chain combines TRBV28 with TRBJ2-3; D is possibly TRBD1 (7 bases). Trimming shortened V by 7 bases and J by 2 bases, and 16 bases separated the two germline ends. CDR1 is MDHEN and CDR2 is SYDVKM in the germline V gene. The CDR3 is 15 amino acids. CDR3 protein: CASTLRGEFTDTQYF. CDR3 coding DNA: TGTGCCAGCACCCTCAGGGGGGAATTCACAGATACGCAGTATTTT. The whole variable domain, remainder taken from reference TRBV28 and TRBJ2-3, is DVKVTQSSRYLVKRTGEKVFLECVQDMDHENMFWYRQDPGLGLRLIYFSYDVKMKEKGDIPEGYSVSREKKERFSLILESASTNQTSMYLCASTLRGEFTDTQYFGPGTRLTVL.

This clone was seen only once. This CDR3 is CASSLGRENEKLFF. The CDR3 DNA follows: TGTGCCAGCAGCCTGGGACGGGAGAATGAAAAACTGTTTTTT. V and J are TRBV5-8 and TRBJ1-4; weak D call: TRBD1 (5 bases). CDR1 is SGHTS and CDR2 is YDEGEE in the germline V gene. The CDR3 is 14 amino acids. The V end was cut by 4 bases, the J end by 5 bases, with 12 bases between.

This chain connects TRBV19 to TRBJ2-7; TRBD1 matches at 11 bases. This CDR3 comprises 16 residues. Trimming cost V 6 bases and J 4 bases; bases outside gene matches: 11. Germline assignment: CDR1 LNHDA and CDR2 SQIVND (reference sequence). CDR3 sequence: CASSPEGRDRGYEQYF. The CDR3 DNA reads as TGTGCCAGTAGCCCCGAGGGTCGGGACAGGGGGTACGAGCAGTACTTC. Looking up the rest from reference TRBV19 and TRBJ2-7 gives the full variable domain: DGGITQSPKYLFRKEGQNVTLSCEQNLNHDAMYWYRQDPGQGLRLIYYSQIVNDFQKGDIAEGYSVSREKKESFPLTVTSAQKNPTAFYLCASSPEGRDRGYEQYFGPGTRLTVT.

V usage is TRBV7-8 and J usage is TRBJ1-5; 7 bases are shared with TRBD1. The CDR3 runs 17 residues. Germline trimming cut 4 bases from V and 0 bases from J; bases unmatched to any gene: 9. Germline loops: CDR1 SGHVS, CDR2 FQNEAQ. CDR3 nucleotide sequence: TGTGCCAGCAGCTCAGGACCCGGACAGGATAGCAATCAGCCCCAGCATTTT. Protein sequence: CASSSGPGQDSNQPQHF.

The chain is built from TRBV5-1 and TRBJ1-6; unclear D gene. The CDR3 sequence is 15 residues long. Germline V gene lookup returns CDR1 SGHRS and CDR2 YFSETQ. Trimming cost V 4 bases and J 7 bases, with 15 bases left between them. CDR3 sequence reads: CASSAFDSTNSPLHF. The CDR3 DNA is TGCGCCAGCAGCGCTTTCGACTCCACCAATTCACCCCTCCACTTT. The full variable domain, its missing parts supplied by reference TRBV5-1 and TRBJ1-6, is KAGVTQTPRYLIKTRGQQVTLSCSPISGHRSVSWYQQTPGQGLQFLFEYFSETQRNKGNFPGRFSGRQFSNSRSEMNVSTLELGDSALYLCASSAFDSTNSPLHFGNGTRLTVT.

V is TRBV19 and J is TRBJ1-2, with TRBD1 matching over 8 bases. This CDR3 is built from 14 residues. The V and J ends lost 6 bases and 5 bases, in that order; junction bases with no gene match: 8. Germline V gene data show CDR1 as LNHDA and CDR2 as SQIVND (reference sequence). CDR3 coding DNA: TGTGCCAGTAGGTCGGGACAGGCCTATTATGGCTACACCTTC. This codes for CASRSGQAYYGYTF.

This sequence joins TRBV5-6 and TRBJ2-7; the D gene is possibly TRBD2 (6 bases). Germline V gene lookup returns CDR1 SGHDT and CDR2 YYEEEE. Trimming cost V 4 bases and J 6 bases, with 14 bases left between them. The CDR3 has 13 amino acids. The CDR3, as DNA: TGTGCCAGCAGCCCCGGAGGGGCGCGCGAGCAGTACTTC. It codes for CASSPGGAREQYF. Filled out from reference TRBV5-6 and TRBJ2-7, the complete variable domain reads DAGVTQSPTHLIKTRGQQVTLRCSPKSGHDTVSWYQQALGQGPQFIFQYYEEEERQRGNFPDRFSGHQFPNYSSELNVNALLLGDSALYLCASSPGGAREQYFGPGTRLTVT.

This clone showed up just a few times. The chain links TRBV11-2 to TRBJ1-1, with 11 positions matching TRBD1. Germline-derived CDR1 and CDR2 are SGHAT and FQNNGV. After removal of 3 bases from V and 0 bases from J, the junction contained 6 bases not matched to a gene. CDR3 length equals 17 residues. The CDR3 region is CASSFRTGGGMNTEAFF. The CDR3 coding sequence is TGTGCCAGCAGCTTTCGGACAGGGGGCGGCATGAACACTGAAGCTTTCTTT.

This clone was detected only once. For the CDR3, the DNA is TGTGCCAGCAGCGTAGACGGGGGGCACAATCAGCCCCAGCATTTT. Its protein product is CASSVDGGHNQPQHF. The chain combines TRBV9 with TRBJ1-5, with a weak D call TRBD1 (6 bases). The CDR3 is made up of 15 amino acids. V dropped 0 bases and J dropped 3 bases, with 10 bases sitting between them. Germline CDR1 is SGDLS and CDR2 is YYNGEE.

The chain couples TRBV5-1 to TRBJ1-1; weak D call: TRBD1 (6 bases). The germline V gene has CDR1 SGHRS and CDR2 YFSETQ. The ends were cut back, 0 bases at V and 1 base at J, with 16 bases in the middle. The CDR3 sequence is 17 residues long. The chain's CDR3 is CASSLAQGSLGNTEAFF. CDR3 DNA: TGCGCCAGCAGCTTGGCACAGGGTTCCCTCGGGAACACTGAAGCTTTCTTT.

This clone was seen a handful of times. The rearrangement uses TRBV2 and TRBJ2-1, with D possibly matching TRBD1 (5 bases). CDR1 is SNHLY and CDR2 is FYNNEI in the germline V gene. The V gene lost 3 bases and the J gene lost 0 bases, with 12 bases spanning the gap. CDR3 length: 16 amino acids. CDR3 loop: CASSDRTPGSYNEQFF. The CDR3 nucleotides are TGTGCCAGCAGTGACCGGACACCGGGCTCCTACAATGAGCAGTTCTTC.

The chain combines TRBV5-1 with TRBJ2-1; 9 nucleotides match TRBD2. CDR1 is SGHRS, CDR2 YFSETQ, per germline. Trimming took 10 bases from V and 0 from J; bases not matched to a gene: 2. The CDR3 consists of 13 residues. The CDR3 here is CARGGGSYNEQFF. Here the CDR3 DNA reads TGCGCCCGCGGGGGGGGCTCCTACAATGAGCAGTTCTTC.

The V gene is TRBV9, the J gene TRBJ2-7; no firm D call. CDR3 size: 14 residues. Trimming cost V 2 bases and J 2 bases, with 11 bases left between them. Germline assignment: CDR1 SGDLS and CDR2 YYNGEE. The CDR3 is CASSVDERAYEQYF. The CDR3 coding sequence is TGTGCCAGCAGCGTCGATGAGCGAGCCTACGAGCAGTACTTC. Together with reference TRBV9 and TRBJ2-7, the CDR3 gives the full variable domain: DSGVTQTPKHLITATGQRVTLRCSPRSGDLSVYWYQQSLDQGLQFLIQYYNGEERAKGNILERFSAQQFPDLHSELNLSSLELGDSALYFCASSVDERAYEQYFGPGTRLTVT.

This clone was found once. The rearrangement joins TRBV19 to TRBJ1-2; maybe TRBD1 (5 bases). Germline V lookup: CDR1 LNHDA, CDR2 SQIVND (reference sequence). The V end was cut by 7 bases, the J end by 0 bases, with 15 bases between. There are 15 residues in the CDR3. The CDR3 nucleotides are TGTGCCAGTACCCTCCAAGGGACGGCTAACTATGGCTACACCTTC. Its protein product is CASTLQGTANYGYTF.